Shown below are 26 T cell receptor beta chains from a single sample sequenced in a study of ipilimumab plus nivolumab after autologous stem cell transplantation. The repertoire was sequenced with immunoSEQ multiplex PCR; TCRdb's copy has only in-frame clones and lacks some. The sample lists 20,000 to 25,000 clones, roughly 70% occurring once. The source was PBMCs, collected in a trial of ipilimumab plus nivolumab as post-transplant consolidation. The receptors shown here come from a male donor with diffuse large B-cell lymphoma.

The chain uses TRBV7-2 and TRBJ2-2; no clear D gene. V was shortened by 8 bases and J by 8 bases, with 21 bases between the two germline ends. Germline values: CDR1 SGHTA, CDR2 FQGNSA. The CDR3 is made up of 15 amino acids. The CDR3 here is CASLPSGQMSGELFF. The CDR3 nucleotides are TGTGCCAGCCTCCCCTCCGGTCAGATGTCGGGGGAGCTGTTTTTT.

This chain connects TRBV30 to TRBJ2-2; 9 nucleotides agree with TRBD2. V lost 1 base and J lost 4; bases outside the gene matches: 7. Germline CDR1 and CDR2: GTSNPN and SVGIG (reference sequence). The length of the CDR3 is 16 residues. CDR3 nucleotide sequence: TGTGCCTGGAGTGGATCTAGCGGGACCCCCACCGGGGAGCTGTTTTTT. Encoded protein: CAWSGSSGTPTGELFF. Full variable domain (remainder filled in from reference TRBV30 and TRBJ2-2): SQTIHQWPATLVQPVGSPLSLECTVEGTSNPNLYWYRQAAGRGLQLLFYSVGIGQISSEVPQNLSASRPQDRQFILSSKKLLLSDSGFYLCAWSGSSGTPTGELFFGEGSRLTVL.

The chain is built from TRBV10-2 and TRBJ2-3, with D perhaps TRBD2 (8 bases). V lost 3 bases, J lost 4 bases, and 23 bases lay in between. The CDR3 totals 18 residues. Germline loops: CDR1 WSHSY, CDR2 SAAADI. The CDR3 reads CASSDLPGGGGGSDTQYF. CDR3 sequence (DNA): TGCGCCAGCAGTGACCTCCCCGGAGGGGGCGGGGGGTCAGATACGCAGTATTTT.

This clone was counted once. The chain uses TRBV7-8 and TRBJ1-3; TRBD1 might be the D (6 bases). V was trimmed by 6 bases and J by 0 bases, leaving 12 bases between them. The CDR3 is 15 amino acids. The V gene's germline CDR1 is SGHVS and CDR2 FQNEAQ. The CDR3 loop reads CASRRGQGSGNTIYF. For the CDR3, the DNA is TGTGCCAGCAGACGGGGACAAGGCTCTGGAAACACCATATATTTT.

The chain is built from TRBV27 and TRBJ2-7; tentative D call: TRBD2 (7 bases). V lost 4 bases and J lost 0, with 19 bases in between. The CDR3 extends over 17 amino acids. CDR1 and CDR2 (germline): MNHEY, SMNVEV (reference sequence). The CDR3 bases are TGTGCCAGCAGTTACGCCCCGGGGGGCTTATTCTCCTACGAGCAGTACTTC. It is translated as CASSYAPGGLFSYEQYF.

The rearrangement links TRBV11-2 to TRBJ1-3; D perhaps matches TRBD1 (5 bases). CDR1 and CDR2 (germline): SGHAT, FQNNGV. The CDR3 covers 14 residues. The V end was cut by 0 bases, the J end by 7 bases, with 10 bases between. The CDR3 sequence: CASSLEATGNTIYF. The CDR3 nucleotides read TGTGCCAGCAGCTTAGAAGCCACAGGCAACACCATATATTTT. The complete variable domain, with remaining parts taken from reference TRBV11-2 and TRBJ1-3, reads EAGVAQSPRYKIIEKRQSVAFWCNPISGHATLYWYQQILGQGPKLLIQFQNNGVVDDSQLPKDRFSAERLKGVDSTLKIQPAKLEDSAVYLCASSLEATGNTIYFGEGSWLTVV.

In its sample, this clone was seen a few times. The genes are TRBV2 and TRBJ1-2, with D perhaps matching TRBD1 (5 bases). The germline V gene has CDR1 SNHLY and CDR2 FYNNEI. V was cut by 5 bases and J by 1 base, with 5 bases left in between. The CDR3 loop spans 12 amino acids. This CDR3 is CASSRGNYGYTF. The CDR3, as DNA: TGTGCCAGCAGTAGGGGTAACTATGGCTACACCTTC.

The V call is TRBV11-3, the J call TRBJ2-7; 8 bases fit TRBD2. V was clipped by 4 bases and J by 2 bases; unmatched bases: 10. Germline V gene lookup returns CDR1 SGHNT and CDR2 YENEEA. This CDR3 has 16 amino acids. As DNA, the CDR3 is TGTGCCAGCAGCTCGGGGGGGGCGGGAGCCACCTACGAGCAGTACTTC. Its protein product is CASSSGGAGATYEQYF.

The chain couples TRBV6-5 to TRBJ2-7; D perhaps matches TRBD1 (5 bases). Per germline, CDR1 MNHEY and CDR2 SVGAGI. The CDR3 contains 15 residues. V shed 5 bases and J shed 3 bases, with 17 bases lying between them. In DNA form, the CDR3 reads TGTGCCAGCAGTAGGGGTGGAACCCTTAACTACGAGCAGTACTTC. The encoded protein is CASSRGGTLNYEQYF.

As regards this clone: At the DNA level, this CDR3 is encoded by other sequences in the same sample as well. This chain's CDR3 is CASSRTGTEANYGYTF. The CDR3 DNA reads as TGTGCCAGCAGCCGAACCGGGACAGAAGCTAACTATGGCTACACCTTC. The chain uses TRBV7-9 and TRBJ1-2; 7 positions agree with TRBD1. V gave up 5 bases and J gave up 0 bases; unmatched junction bases: 9. CDR3 length equals 16 residues. Germline loops: CDR1 SEHNR, CDR2 FQNEAQ (reference sequence). The full variable domain, its missing parts supplied by reference TRBV7-9 and TRBJ1-2, is DTGVSQNPRHKITKRGQNVTFRCDPISEHNRLYWYRQTLGQGPEFLTYFQNEAQLEKSRLLSDRFSAERPKGSFSTLEIQRTEQGDSAMYLCASSRTGTEANYGYTFGSGTRLTVV.

This clone appeared once. The J gene is TRBJ2-1, the V gene TRBV27; D is unclear. Germline values: CDR1 MNHEY, CDR2 SMNVEV (reference sequence). There are 17 residues in the CDR3. The germline V and J ends were trimmed by 8 bases and 4 bases, with 24 bases remaining between them. This CDR3 is CASGYHPLGSTYNEQFF. CDR3 nucleotides: TGTGCCAGCGGATATCATCCTCTAGGGTCCACATACAATGAGCAGTTCTTC.

CDR3 in amino acids: CASSSQEGATQPQHF. CDR3 nucleotide sequence: TGTGCCAGCAGCTCCCAAGAGGGAGCGACTCAGCCCCAGCATTTT. V usage is TRBV7-2 and J usage is TRBJ1-5, with unresolved D. V gave up 4 bases and J gave up 6 bases, with 16 bases separating them. Per germline, CDR1 SGHTA and CDR2 FQGNSA. This CDR3 comprises 15 residues.

V gene TRBV6-1 combines with J gene TRBJ1-1; tentative D call: TRBD1 (5 bases). The CDR3 covers 11 residues. V was trimmed by 4 bases and J by 12 bases, leaving 12 bases between them. Germline-derived CDR1 and CDR2 are MNHNS and SASEGT. The CDR3 loop reads CASSVGQGPFF. The CDR3 region has the DNA TGTGCCAGCAGTGTTGGGCAGGGTCCTTTCTTT.

The chain joins TRBV30 to TRBJ1-6, with D uncertain. V was shortened by 0 bases and J by 7 bases, with 10 bases between the two germline ends. There are 14 residues in the CDR3. Per germline, CDR1 GTSNPN and CDR2 SVGIG (reference sequence). This CDR3 is CAWSVVYGNSPLHF. The CDR3 bases are TGTGCCTGGAGTGTTGTGTATGGAAATTCACCCCTCCACTTT.

This chain links TRBV2 with TRBJ2-7, with 10 bases lining up with TRBD2. The CDR3 totals 12 residues. The V gene end was trimmed by 8 bases and the J gene end by 3 bases; junction bases not matched to a gene: 1. CDR1 and CDR2 from the germline V gene are SNHLY and FYNNEI. The CDR3 sequence is CASASGSYEQYF. The CDR3 DNA reads as TGTGCCAGCGCTAGCGGGAGCTACGAGCAGTACTTC.

The chain has TRBV21-1 and TRBJ2-3; the table's D call, TRBD1, was not checked against the DNA. TRBV21-1 has pseudogene status. This CDR3 contains 18 residues. This CDR3 is CASSTTGGDPKFSDTQYF. The CDR3 region has the DNA TGTGCCAGCAGCACGACAGGGGGCGATCCCAAGTTCTCAGATACGCAGTATTTT.

The chain employs TRBV2 and TRBJ1-1, with D unclear. CDR3 length equals 16 residues. V lost 3 bases and J lost 0, with 14 bases in between. Germline lookup yields CDR1 SNHLY and CDR2 FYNNEI. This CDR3 reads CASSDRQGAMNTEAFF. In nucleotides, the CDR3 is TGTGCCAGCAGTGATCGACAAGGCGCTATGAACACTGAAGCTTTCTTT.

Written as DNA, the CDR3 is TGTGCCAGCAGCTTGACGACAGGGGACGAGCAGTACTTC. It specifies CASSLTTGDEQYF. This rearrangement joins TRBV7-9 to TRBJ2-7, with 8 bases fitting TRBD1. Losses at the gene ends were 3 bases for V and 5 bases for J; bases not matched to a gene: 3. The CDR3 consists of 13 residues. Germline V gives CDR1 SEHNR, CDR2 FQNEAQ (reference sequence).

This clone was detected a few times. The V and J genes are TRBV7-2 and TRBJ2-3; TRBD2 matches 9 bases. This CDR3 has 16 amino acids. The germline gives CDR1 SGHTA, CDR2 FQGNSA. V shed 5 bases, J shed 4 bases, and the junction held 10 bases outside the gene matches. The CDR3 DNA follows: TGTGCCAGCAGCATCCGGGGCGGGAGGGCCCCAGATACGCAGTATTTT. It encodes CASSIRGGRAPDTQYF.

The rearrangement links TRBV28 to TRBJ2-3; D remains ambiguous. The CDR3 spans 15 residues. CDR1 and CDR2 from the germline V gene are MDHEN and SYDVKM. Trimming cost V 5 bases and J 2 bases, with 14 bases left between them. CDR3 sequence (DNA): TGTGCCAGCAGTCCTCGCCCAGGAGCCACAGATACGCAGTATTTT. Translating gives CASSPRPGATDTQYF.

J is TRBJ2-3 and V is TRBV28, with 13 bases identical to TRBD2. The CDR3 is 16 residues long. V lost 4 bases and J lost 6; bases outside the gene matches: 7. The germline gives CDR1 MDHEN, CDR2 SYDVKM. CDR3 coding DNA: TGTGCCAGCAGTTCCCGGACTAGCGGGAGTGTGGATACGCAGTATTTT. It yields the protein CASSSRTSGSVDTQYF.

V usage is TRBV28 and J usage is TRBJ1-4, with 10 positions matching TRBD1. The CDR3 sequence is 14 residues long. Germline V gene lookup returns CDR1 MDHEN and CDR2 SYDVKM. The ends lost 3 bases at V and 8 bases at J; junction bases unmatched: 3. The CDR3 DNA reads as TGTGCCAGCAGTTTCGGGACAGGGGTAGAAAAACTGTTTTTT. Protein sequence: CASSFGTGVEKLFF.

The chain joins TRBV6-1 to TRBJ2-4; 10 positions match TRBD1. This CDR3 spans 15 amino acids. Looked up from germline, CDR1 is MNHNS and CDR2 is SASEGT. J gave up 1 base and V 7 bases, and 4 bases lay outside the gene matches. In DNA form, the CDR3 reads TGTGCCAGCACACGACAGGGGGCGGCCAAAAACATTCAGTACTTC. Protein sequence: CASTRQGAAKNIQYF.

This clone has a single count. The chain is built from TRBV7-6 and TRBJ2-7; 7 bases agree with TRBD1. This CDR3 is 15 amino acids long. Germline CDR1 reads SGHVS; CDR2 reads FNYEAQ. V shed 5 bases and J 3 bases; nucleotides not matched to a gene: 10. CDR3 protein: CASSPSYRQGYEQYF. The CDR3 DNA is TGTGCCAGCAGCCCTTCGTACCGACAGGGCTACGAGCAGTACTTC. The whole variable domain, remainder taken from reference TRBV7-6 and TRBJ2-7, is GAGVSQSPRYKVTKRGQDVALRCDPISGHVSLYWYRQALGQGPEFLTYFNYEAQQDKSGLPNDRFSAERPEGSISTLTIQRTEQRDSAMYRCASSPSYRQGYEQYFGPGTRLTVT.

The CDR3, as DNA: TGTGCCAGCAGTTACTTAGGCCTAGACGTTGAAGCTTTCTTT. It translates to CASSYLGLDVEAFF. V gene TRBV6-6 combines with J gene TRBJ1-1; D is ambiguous. Germline values: CDR1 MNHNY, CDR2 SVGAGI (reference sequence). There are 14 residues in the CDR3. Trimming removed 1 base at V and 7 bases at J, with 13 bases between.

The rearrangement links TRBV5-6 to TRBJ1-1, with a possible D match to TRBD1 (5 bases). Germline CDR1 SGHDT, CDR2 YYEEEE. V was pared by 1 base and J by 6 bases, with 10 bases between. This CDR3 has 13 residues. The CDR3 protein is CASSLLGVAEAFF. Here the CDR3 DNA reads TGTGCCAGCAGCTTGCTGGGGGTAGCTGAAGCTTTCTTT. Combining the CDR3 with reference TRBV5-6 and TRBJ1-1 gives the whole variable domain DAGVTQSPTHLIKTRGQQVTLRCSPKSGHDTVSWYQQALGQGPQFIFQYYEEEERQRGNFPDRFSGHQFPNYSSELNVNALLLGDSALYLCASSLLGVAEAFFGQGTRLTVV.